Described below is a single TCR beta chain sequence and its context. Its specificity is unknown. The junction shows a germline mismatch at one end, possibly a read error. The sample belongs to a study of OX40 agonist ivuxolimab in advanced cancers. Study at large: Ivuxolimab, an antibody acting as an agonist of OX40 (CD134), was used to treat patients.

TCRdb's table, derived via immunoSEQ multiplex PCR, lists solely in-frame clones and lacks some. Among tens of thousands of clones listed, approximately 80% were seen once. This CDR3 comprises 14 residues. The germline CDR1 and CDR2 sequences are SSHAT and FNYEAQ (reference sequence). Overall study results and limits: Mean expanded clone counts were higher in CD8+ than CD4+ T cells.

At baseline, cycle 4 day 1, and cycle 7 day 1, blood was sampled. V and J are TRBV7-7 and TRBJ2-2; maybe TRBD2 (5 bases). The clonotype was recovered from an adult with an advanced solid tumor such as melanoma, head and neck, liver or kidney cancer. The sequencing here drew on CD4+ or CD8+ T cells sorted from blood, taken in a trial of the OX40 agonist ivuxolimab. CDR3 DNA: TGTGCTAGCAGCTTAGCGCCGGGCGCCGGGGAGCTGTTTTTT. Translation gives CASSLAPGAGELFF.